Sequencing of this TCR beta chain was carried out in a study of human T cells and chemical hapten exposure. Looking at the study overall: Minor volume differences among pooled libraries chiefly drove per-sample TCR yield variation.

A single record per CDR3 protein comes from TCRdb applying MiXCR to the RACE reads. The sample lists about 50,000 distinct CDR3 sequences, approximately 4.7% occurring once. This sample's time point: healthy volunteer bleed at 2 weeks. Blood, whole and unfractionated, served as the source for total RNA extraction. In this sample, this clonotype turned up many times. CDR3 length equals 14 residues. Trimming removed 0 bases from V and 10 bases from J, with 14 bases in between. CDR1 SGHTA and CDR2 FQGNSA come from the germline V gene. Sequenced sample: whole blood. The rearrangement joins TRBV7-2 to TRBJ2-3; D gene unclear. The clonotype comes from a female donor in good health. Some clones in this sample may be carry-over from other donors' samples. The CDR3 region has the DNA TGTGCCAGCAGCTTAGCGCAAGGAACCCTTGCGCAGTATTTT. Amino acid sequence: CASSLAQGTLAQYF.